Here is one TCR beta chain with its context. These data originate in a study of T cells after yellow fever vaccination. Study in general: Low-cell-number fractions underwent preparation using SMART-Seq v4 Ultra Low Input.

Germline V CDR1 and CDR2: SGHVS, FQNEAQ. There are 15 residues in the CDR3. The V gene lost 2 bases and the J gene lost 0 bases, with 10 bases spanning the gap. The study made its TCR cDNA through 5'RACE template switching. That step introduced a universal primer site along with UMIs. MiXCR, applied by TCRdb to the 5' RACE reads, yields one record per CDR3 protein. The sample lists about 320,000 distinct CDR3 sequences; approximately 11% were seen once. The source was CD4+ T cells sorted from PBMCs, collected 45 days after the yellow fever booster vaccination. The V call is TRBV7-8, the J call TRBJ1-1; D uncertain. The TCR originated in a man aged 18 to 35 who received the YFV17D yellow fever vaccine. In nucleotides, the CDR3 is TGTGCCAGCAGCTTAAGTGATGGTTTGAACACTGAAGCTTTCTTT. Translated, it gives CASSLSDGLNTEAFF.